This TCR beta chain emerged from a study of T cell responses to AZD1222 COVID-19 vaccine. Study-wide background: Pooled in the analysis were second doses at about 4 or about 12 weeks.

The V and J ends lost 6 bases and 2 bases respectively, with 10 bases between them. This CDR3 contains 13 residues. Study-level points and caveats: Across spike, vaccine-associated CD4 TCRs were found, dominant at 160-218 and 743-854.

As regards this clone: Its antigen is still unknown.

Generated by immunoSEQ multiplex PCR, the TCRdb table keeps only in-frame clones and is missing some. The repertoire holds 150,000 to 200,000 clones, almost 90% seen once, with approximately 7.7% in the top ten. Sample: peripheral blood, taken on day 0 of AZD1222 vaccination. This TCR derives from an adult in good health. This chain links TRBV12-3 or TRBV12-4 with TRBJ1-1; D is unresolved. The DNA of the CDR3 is TGTGCCAGCAGCTTTAGAGACAACACTGAAGCTTTCTTT. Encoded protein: CASSFRDNTEAFF.